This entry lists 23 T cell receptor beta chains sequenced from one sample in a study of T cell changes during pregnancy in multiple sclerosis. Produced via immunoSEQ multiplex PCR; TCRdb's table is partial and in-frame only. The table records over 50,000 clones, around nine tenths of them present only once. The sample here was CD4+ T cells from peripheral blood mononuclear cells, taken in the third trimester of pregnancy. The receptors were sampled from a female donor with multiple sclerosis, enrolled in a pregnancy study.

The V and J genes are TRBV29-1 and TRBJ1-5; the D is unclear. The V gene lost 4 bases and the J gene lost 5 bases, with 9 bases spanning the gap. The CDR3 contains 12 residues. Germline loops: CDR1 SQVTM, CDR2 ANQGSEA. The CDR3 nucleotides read TGCAGCGTTGGAACAGAATATCAGCCCCAGCATTTT. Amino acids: CSVGTEYQPQHF. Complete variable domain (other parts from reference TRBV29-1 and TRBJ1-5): SAVISQKPSRDICQRGTSLTIQCQVDSQVTMMFWYRQQPGQSLTLIATANQGSEATYESGFVIDKFPISRPNLTFSTLTVSNMSPEDSSIYLCSVGTEYQPQHFGDGTRLSIL.

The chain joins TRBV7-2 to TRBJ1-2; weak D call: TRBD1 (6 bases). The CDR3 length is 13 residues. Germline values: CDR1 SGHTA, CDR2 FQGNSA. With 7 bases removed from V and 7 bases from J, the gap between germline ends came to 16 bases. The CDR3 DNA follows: TGTGCCAGCACTGATATCCAGGGGTCTGGCTACACCTTC. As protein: CASTDIQGSGYTF. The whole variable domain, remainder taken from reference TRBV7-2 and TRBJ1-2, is GAGVSQSPSNKVTEKGKDVELRCDPISGHTALYWYRQSLGQGLEFLIYFQGNSAPDKSGLPSDRFSAERTGGSVSTLTIQRTQQEDSAVYLCASTDIQGSGYTFGSGTRLTVV.

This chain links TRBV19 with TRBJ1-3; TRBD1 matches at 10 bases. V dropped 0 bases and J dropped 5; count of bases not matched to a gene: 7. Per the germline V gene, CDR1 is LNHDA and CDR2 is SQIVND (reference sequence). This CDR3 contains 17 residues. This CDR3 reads CASSIDTGQGSRNTIYF. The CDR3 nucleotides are TGTGCCAGTAGTATAGACACGGGACAGGGGTCGCGAAACACCATATATTTT. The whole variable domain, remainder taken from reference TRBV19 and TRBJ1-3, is DGGITQSPKYLFRKEGQNVTLSCEQNLNHDAMYWYRQDPGQGLRLIYYSQIVNDFQKGDIAEGYSVSREKKESFPLTVTSAQKNPTAFYLCASSIDTGQGSRNTIYFGEGSWLTVV.

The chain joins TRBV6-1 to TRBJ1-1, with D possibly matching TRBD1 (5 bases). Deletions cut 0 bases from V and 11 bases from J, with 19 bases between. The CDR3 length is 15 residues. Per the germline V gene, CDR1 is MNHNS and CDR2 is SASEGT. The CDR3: CASSEAGTTKDRAFF. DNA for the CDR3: TGTGCCAGCAGTGAAGCGGGGACTACGAAAGATCGGGCTTTCTTT.

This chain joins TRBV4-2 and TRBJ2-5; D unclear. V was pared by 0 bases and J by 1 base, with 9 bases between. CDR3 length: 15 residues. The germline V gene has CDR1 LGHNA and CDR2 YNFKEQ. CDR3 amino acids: CASSQDSAGQETQYF. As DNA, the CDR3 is TGTGCCAGCAGCCAAGATTCGGCAGGCCAAGAGACCCAGTACTTC.

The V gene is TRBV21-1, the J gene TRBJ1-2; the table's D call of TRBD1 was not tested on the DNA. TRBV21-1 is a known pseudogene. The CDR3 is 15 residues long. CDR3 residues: CASSKALVAGYGYTF. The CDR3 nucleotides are TGTGCCAGCAGCAAAGCGCTGGTGGCAGGCTATGGCTACACCTTC.

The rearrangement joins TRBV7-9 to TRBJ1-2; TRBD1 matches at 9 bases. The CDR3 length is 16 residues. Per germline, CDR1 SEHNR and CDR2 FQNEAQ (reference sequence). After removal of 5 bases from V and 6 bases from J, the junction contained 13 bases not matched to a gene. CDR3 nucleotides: TGTGCCAGCAGCCCCCTAGATATACAGGGGGCACATGGCTACACCTTC. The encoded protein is CASSPLDIQGAHGYTF.

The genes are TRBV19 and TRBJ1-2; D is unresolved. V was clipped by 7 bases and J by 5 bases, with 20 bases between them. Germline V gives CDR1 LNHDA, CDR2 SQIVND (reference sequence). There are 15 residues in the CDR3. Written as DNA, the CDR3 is TGTGCCAGTACCACGGCCGCCGGGGTTCTTTATGGCTACACCTTC. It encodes CASTTAAGVLYGYTF.

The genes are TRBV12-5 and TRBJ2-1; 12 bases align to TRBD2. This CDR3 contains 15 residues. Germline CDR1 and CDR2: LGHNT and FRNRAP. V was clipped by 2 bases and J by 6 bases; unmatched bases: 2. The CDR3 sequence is CASGLWTSGINEQFF. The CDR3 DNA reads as TGTGCTAGTGGTTTGTGGACTAGCGGGATCAATGAGCAGTTCTTC.

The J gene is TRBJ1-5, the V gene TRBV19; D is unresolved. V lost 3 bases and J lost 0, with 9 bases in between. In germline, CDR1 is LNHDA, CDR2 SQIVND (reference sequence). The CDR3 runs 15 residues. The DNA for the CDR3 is TGTGCCAGTAGTATTGTCGGGGATAGCAATCAGCCCCAGCATTTT. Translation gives CASSIVGDSNQPQHF.

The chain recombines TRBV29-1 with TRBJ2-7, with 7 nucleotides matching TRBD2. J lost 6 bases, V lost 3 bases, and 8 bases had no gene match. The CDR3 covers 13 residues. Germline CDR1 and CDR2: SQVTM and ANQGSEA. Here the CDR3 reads CSVDRTSGGEQYF. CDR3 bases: TGCAGCGTTGATAGGACATCGGGAGGCGAGCAGTACTTC.

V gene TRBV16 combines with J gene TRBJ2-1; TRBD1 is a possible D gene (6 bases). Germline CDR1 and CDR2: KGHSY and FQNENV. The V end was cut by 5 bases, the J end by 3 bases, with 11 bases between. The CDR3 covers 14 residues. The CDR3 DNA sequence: TGTGCCAGCAGCTCCCACAGGGACTACAATGAGCAGTTCTTC. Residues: CASSSHRDYNEQFF.

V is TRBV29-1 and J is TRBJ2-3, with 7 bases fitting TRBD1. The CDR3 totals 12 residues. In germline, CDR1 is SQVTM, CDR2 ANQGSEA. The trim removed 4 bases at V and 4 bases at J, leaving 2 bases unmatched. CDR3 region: CSVARGSDTQYF. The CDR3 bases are TGCAGCGTTGCCAGGGGGTCAGATACGCAGTATTTT.

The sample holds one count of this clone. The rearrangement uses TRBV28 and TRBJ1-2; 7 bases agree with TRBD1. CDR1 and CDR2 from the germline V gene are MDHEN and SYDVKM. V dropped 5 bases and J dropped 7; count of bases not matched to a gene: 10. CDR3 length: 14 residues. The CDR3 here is CASSAFRRGPGYTF. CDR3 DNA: TGTGCCAGCAGTGCTTTTAGGAGGGGGCCTGGCTACACCTTC.

The CDR3: CASSFGETTGMANYGYTF. In DNA form, the CDR3 reads TGCGCCAGCAGCTTTGGCGAGACGACAGGGATGGCTAACTATGGCTACACCTTC. The gene calls are TRBV5-1 and TRBJ1-2; 7 nucleotides match TRBD1. This CDR3 spans 18 amino acids. Germline CDR1 reads SGHRS; CDR2 reads YFSETQ. V lost 2 bases to trimming and J lost 0 bases; unmatched junction nucleotides: 13.

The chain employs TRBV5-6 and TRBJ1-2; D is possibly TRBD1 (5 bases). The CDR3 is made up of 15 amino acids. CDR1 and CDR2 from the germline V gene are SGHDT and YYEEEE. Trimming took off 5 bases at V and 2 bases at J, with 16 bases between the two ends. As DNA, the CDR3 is TGTGCCAGCAGACCCTCGGGACTTAACAACTATGGCTACACCTTC. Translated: CASRPSGLNNYGYTF.

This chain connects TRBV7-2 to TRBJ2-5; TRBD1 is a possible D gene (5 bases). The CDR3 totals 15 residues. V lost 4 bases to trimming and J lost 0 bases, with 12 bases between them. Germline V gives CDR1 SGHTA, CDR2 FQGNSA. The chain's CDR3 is CASSWVDSYQETQYF. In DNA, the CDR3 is TGTGCCAGCAGCTGGGTCGACAGTTACCAAGAGACCCAGTACTTC.

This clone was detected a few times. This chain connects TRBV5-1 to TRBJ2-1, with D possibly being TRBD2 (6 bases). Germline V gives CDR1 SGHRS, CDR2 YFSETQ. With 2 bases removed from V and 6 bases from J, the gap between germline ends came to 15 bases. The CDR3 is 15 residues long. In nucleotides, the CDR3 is TGCGCCAGCAGCTTTTTGACGGGAGAAGGCAATGAGCAGTTCTTC. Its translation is CASSFLTGEGNEQFF.

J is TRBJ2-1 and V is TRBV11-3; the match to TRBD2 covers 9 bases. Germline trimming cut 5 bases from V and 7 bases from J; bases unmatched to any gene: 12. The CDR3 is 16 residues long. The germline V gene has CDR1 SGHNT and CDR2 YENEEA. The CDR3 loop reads CASSASSGSGRNEQFF. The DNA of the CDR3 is TGTGCCAGCAGCGCCAGTAGCGGGAGTGGTCGGAATGAGCAGTTCTTC.

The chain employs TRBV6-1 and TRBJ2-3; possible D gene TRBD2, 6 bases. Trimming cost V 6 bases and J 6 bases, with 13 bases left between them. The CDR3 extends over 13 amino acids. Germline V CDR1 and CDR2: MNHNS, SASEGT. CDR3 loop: CASSGREMDTQYF. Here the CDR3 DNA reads TGTGCCAGCAGCGGGAGAGAGATGGATACGCAGTATTTT.

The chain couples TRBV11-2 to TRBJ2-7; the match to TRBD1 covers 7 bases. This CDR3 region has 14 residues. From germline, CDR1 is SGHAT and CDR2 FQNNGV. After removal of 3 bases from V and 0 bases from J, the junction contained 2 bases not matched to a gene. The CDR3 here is CASSLWDSSYEQYF. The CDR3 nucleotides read TGTGCCAGCAGCTTGTGGGACAGCTCCTACGAGCAGTACTTC.

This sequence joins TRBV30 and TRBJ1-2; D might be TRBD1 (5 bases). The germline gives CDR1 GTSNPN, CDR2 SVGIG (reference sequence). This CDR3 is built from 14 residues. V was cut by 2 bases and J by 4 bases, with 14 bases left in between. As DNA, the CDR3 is TGTGCCTGGAGTAAGACAGCAGAACGCTATGGCTACACCTTC. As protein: CAWSKTAERYGYTF.

The chain's CDR3 is CAWIPGGNYGYTF. The CDR3, as DNA: TGTGCCTGGATTCCAGGGGGCAACTATGGCTACACCTTC. The chain joins TRBV30 to TRBJ1-2; 8 bases map to TRBD1. Germline V gene data show CDR1 as GTSNPN and CDR2 as SVGIG (reference sequence). The CDR3 extends over 13 amino acids. With 4 bases clipped from V and 2 bases from J, the junction kept 3 bases outside the gene matches.